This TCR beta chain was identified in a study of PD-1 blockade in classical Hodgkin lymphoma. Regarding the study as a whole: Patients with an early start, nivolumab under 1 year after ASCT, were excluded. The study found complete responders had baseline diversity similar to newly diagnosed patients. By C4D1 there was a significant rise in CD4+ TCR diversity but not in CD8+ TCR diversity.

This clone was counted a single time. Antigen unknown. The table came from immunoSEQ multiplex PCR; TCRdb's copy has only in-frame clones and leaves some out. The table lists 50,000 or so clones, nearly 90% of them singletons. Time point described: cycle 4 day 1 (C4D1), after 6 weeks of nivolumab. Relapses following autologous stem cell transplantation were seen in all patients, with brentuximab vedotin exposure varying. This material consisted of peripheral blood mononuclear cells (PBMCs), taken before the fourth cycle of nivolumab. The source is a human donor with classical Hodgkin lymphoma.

Here the CDR3 reads CSLTDLYEQYF. In nucleotides, the CDR3 is TGCAGTCTGACCGACCTGTACGAGCAGTACTTC. This chain links TRBV20-1 with TRBJ2-7; D is uncertain. The germline V and J ends were trimmed by 8 bases and 4 bases, with 12 bases remaining between them. The germline V gene has CDR1 DFQATT and CDR2 SNEGSKA (reference sequence). The CDR3 is 11 amino acids.